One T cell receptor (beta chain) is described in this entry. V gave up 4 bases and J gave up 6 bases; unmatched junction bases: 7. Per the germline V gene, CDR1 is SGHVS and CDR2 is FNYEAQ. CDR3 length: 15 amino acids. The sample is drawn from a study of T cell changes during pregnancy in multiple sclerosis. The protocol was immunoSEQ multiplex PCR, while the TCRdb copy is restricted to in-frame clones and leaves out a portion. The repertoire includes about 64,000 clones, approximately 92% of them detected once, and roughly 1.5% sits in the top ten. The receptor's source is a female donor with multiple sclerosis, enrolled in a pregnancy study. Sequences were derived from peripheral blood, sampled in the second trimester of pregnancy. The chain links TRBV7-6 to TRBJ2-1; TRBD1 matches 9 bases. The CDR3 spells CASSSPGTGINEQFF. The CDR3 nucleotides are TGTGCCAGCAGCTCCCCCGGGACAGGGATCAATGAGCAGTTCTTC.